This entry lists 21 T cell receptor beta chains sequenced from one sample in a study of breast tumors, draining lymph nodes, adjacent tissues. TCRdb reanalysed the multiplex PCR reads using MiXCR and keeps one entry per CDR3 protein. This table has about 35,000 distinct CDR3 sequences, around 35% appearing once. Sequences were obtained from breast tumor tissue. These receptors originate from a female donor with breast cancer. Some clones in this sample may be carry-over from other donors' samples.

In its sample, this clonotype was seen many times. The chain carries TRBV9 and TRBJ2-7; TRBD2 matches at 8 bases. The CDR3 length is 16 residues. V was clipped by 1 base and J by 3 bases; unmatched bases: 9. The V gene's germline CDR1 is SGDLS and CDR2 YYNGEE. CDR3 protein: CASSVTGGAGLYEQYF. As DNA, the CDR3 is TGTGCCAGCAGCGTAACGGGAGGGGCAGGGCTCTACGAGCAGTACTTC. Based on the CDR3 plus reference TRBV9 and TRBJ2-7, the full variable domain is DSGVTQTPKHLITATGQRVTLRCSPRSGDLSVYWYQQSLDQGLQFLIQYYNGEERAKGNILERFSAQQFPDLHSELNLSSLELGDSALYFCASSVTGGAGLYEQYFGPGTRLTVT.

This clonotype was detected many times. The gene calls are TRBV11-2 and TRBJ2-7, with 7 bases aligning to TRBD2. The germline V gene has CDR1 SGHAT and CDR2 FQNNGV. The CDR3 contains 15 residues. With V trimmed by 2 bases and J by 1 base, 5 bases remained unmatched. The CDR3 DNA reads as TGTGCCAGCAGCTTACTGGGGGGGGTGTCCTACGAGCAGTACTTC. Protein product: CASSLLGGVSYEQYF.

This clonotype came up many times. CDR3 sequence: CASSPEVAGSYEQYF. In nucleotides, the CDR3 is TGTGCCAGCAGCCCAGAGGTAGCGGGGTCGTACGAGCAGTACTTC. V is TRBV7-2 and J is TRBJ2-7; 8 positions agree with TRBD2. This CDR3 is built from 15 residues. The germline V gene has CDR1 SGHTA and CDR2 FQGNSA. The J segment lost 4 bases and the V segment lost 5 bases, leaving 10 bases of the junction unmatched.

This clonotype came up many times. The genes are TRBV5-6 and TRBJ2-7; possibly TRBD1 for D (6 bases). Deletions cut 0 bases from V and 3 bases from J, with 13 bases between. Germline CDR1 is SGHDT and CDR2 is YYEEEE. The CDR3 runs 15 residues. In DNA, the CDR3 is TGTGCCAGCAGCTTGGGACAGGCTTCCGTCTACGAGCAGTACTTC. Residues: CASSLGQASVYEQYF.

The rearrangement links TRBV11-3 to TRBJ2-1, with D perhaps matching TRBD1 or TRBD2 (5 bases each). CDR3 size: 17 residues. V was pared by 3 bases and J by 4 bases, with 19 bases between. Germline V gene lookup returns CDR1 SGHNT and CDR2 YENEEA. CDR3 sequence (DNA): TGTGCCAGCAGCTTGGATTTGGGGTTCGGGGCATACAATGAGCAGTTCTTC. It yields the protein CASSLDLGFGAYNEQFF.

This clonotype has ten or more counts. The CDR3 DNA is TGCAGTGCCAGGAGCGGACTAGCGGGATGGTTGAGGCTGGAGACCCAGTACTTC. This codes for CSARSGLAGWLRLETQYF. This chain links TRBV20-1 with TRBJ2-5; 12 bases are a match to TRBD2. Germline values: CDR1 DFQATT, CDR2 SNEGSKA (reference sequence). V lost 6 bases, J lost 5 bases, and 19 bases stayed unmatched. The CDR3 extends over 18 amino acids.

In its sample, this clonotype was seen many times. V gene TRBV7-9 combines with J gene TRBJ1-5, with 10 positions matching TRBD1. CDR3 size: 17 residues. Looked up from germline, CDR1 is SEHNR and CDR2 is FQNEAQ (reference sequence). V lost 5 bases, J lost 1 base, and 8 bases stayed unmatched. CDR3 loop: CASSRWTGGYSNQPQHF. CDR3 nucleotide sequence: TGTGCCAGCAGCCGGTGGACAGGGGGATACAGCAATCAGCCCCAGCATTTT.

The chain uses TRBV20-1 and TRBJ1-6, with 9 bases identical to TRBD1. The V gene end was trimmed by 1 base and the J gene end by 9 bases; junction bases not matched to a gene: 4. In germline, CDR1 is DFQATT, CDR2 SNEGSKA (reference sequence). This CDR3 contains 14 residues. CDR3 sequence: CSARAGTGTSPLHF. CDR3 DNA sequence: TGCAGTGCTAGAGCCGGGACAGGGACTTCACCCCTCCACTTT.

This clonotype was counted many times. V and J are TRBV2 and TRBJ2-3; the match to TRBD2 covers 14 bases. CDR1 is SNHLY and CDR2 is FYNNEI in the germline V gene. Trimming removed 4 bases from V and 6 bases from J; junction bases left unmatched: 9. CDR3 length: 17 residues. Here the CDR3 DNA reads TGTGCCAGCAGTGCGGTCGGACTAGCGGGAGGTTTGGATACGCAGTATTTT. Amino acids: CASSAVGLAGGLDTQYF. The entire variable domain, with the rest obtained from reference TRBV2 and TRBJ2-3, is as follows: EPEVTQTPSHQVTQMGQEVILRCVPISNHLYFYWYRQILGQKVEFLVSFYNNEISEKSEIFDDQFSVERPDGSNFTLKIRSTKLEDSAMYFCASSAVGLAGGLDTQYFGPGTRLTVL.

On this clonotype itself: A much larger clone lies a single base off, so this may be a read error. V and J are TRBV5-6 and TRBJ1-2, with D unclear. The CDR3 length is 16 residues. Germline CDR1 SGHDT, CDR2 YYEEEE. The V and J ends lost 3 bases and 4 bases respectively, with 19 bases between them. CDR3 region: CASSSVVTTPTYGYTF. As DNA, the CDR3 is TGTGCCAGCAGCTCGGTTGTTACAACACCCACCTATGGCTACACCTTC.

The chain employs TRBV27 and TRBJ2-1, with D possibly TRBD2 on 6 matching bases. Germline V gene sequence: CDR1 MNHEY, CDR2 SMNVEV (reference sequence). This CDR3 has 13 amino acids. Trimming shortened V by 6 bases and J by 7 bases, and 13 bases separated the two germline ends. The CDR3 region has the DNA TGTGCCAGCAGAACGGGAGCTATAAATGAGCAGTTCTTC. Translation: CASRTGAINEQFF.

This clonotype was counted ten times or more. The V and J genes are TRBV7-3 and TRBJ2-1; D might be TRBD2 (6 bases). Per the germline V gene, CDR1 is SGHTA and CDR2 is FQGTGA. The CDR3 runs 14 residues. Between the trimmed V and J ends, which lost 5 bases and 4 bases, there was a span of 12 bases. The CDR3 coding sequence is TGTGCCAGCAGCCCGGGGACTCGTTACAATGAGCAGTTCTTC. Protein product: CASSPGTRYNEQFF.

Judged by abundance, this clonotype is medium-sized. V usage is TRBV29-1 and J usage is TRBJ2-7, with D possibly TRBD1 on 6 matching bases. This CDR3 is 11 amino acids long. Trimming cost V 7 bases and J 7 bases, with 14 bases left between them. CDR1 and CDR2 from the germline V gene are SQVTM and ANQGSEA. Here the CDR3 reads CSGTGPGEQYF. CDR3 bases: TGCAGCGGCACAGGGCCTGGGGAGCAGTACTTC.

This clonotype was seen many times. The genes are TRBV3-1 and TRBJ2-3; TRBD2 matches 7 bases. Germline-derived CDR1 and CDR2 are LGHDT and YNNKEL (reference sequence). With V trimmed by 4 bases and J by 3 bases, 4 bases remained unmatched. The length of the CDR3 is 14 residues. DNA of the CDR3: TGTGCCAGCAGCCTAGCGGGTCAGACAGATACGCAGTATTTT. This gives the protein CASSLAGQTDTQYF.

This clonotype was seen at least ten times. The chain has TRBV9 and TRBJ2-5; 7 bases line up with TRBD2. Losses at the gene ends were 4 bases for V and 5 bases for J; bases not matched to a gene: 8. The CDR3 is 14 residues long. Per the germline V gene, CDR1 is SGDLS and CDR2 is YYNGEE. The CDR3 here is CASSSERGAETQYF. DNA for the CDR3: TGTGCCAGCAGCTCAGAGCGGGGAGCCGAGACCCAGTACTTC.

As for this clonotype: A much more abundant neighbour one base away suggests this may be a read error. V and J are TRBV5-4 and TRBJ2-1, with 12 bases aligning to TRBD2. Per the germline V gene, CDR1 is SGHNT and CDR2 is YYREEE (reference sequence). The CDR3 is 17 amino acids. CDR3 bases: TGTGTCAGCAGCTTGTCCCCGCTAGCGGGAGGGTACAATGAGCAGTTCTTC. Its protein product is CVSSLSPLAGGYNEQFF.

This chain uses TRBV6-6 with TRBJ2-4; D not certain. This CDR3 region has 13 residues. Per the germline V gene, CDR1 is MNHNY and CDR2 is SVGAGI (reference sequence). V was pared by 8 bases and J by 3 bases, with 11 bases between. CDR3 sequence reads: CASLGADKNIQYF. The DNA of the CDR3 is TGTGCCAGCTTAGGCGCCGACAAAAACATTCAGTACTTC.

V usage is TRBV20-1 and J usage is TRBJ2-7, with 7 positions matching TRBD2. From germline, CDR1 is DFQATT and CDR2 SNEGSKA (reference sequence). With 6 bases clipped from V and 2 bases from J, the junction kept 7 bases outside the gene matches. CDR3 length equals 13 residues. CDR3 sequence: CSAPPSGTYEQYF. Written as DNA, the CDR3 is TGCAGTGCGCCGCCTAGCGGAACCTACGAGCAGTACTTC.

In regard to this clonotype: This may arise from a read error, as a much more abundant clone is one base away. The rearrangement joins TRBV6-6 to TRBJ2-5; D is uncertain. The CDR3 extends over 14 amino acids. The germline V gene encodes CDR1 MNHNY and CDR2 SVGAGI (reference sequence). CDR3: CASSYGSSQEAQYF. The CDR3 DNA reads TGTGCCAGCAGTTATGGCAGCTCCCAAGAGGCCCAGTACTTC.

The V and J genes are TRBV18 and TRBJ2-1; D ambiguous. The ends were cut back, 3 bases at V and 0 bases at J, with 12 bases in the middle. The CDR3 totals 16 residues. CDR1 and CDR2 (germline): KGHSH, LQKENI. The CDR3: CASSPRRLSSYNEQFF. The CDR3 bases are TGTGCCAGCTCACCCCGGCGGCTAAGCTCCTACAATGAGCAGTTCTTC.

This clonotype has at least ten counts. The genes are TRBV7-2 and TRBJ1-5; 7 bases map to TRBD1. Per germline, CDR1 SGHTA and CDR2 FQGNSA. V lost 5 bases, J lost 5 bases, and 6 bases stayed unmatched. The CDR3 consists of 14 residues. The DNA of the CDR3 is TGTGCCAGCAGCCGAGGGACAGTACATCAGCCCCAGCATTTT. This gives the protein CASSRGTVHQPQHF.